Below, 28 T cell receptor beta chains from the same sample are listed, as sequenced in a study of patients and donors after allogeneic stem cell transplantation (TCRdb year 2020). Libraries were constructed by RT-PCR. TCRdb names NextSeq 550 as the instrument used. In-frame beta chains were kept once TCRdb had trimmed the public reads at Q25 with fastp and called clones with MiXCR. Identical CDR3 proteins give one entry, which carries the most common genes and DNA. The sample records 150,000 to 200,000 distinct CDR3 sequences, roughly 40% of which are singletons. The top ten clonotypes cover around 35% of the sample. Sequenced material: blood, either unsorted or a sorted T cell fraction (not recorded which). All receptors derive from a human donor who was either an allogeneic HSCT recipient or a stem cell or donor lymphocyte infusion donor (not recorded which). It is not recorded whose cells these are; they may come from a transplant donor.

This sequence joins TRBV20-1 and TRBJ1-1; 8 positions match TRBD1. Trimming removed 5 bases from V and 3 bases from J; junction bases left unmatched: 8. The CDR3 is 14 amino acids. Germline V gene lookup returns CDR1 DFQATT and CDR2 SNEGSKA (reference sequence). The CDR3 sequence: CSACRTGMDTEAFF. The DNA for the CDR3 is TGCAGTGCTTGCCGGACAGGGATGGACACTGAAGCTTTCTTT.

CDR3 coding DNA: TGCAGCGTTGTGGGACAGGCCGATCAGCCCCAGCATTTT. Translation: CSVVGQADQPQHF. V gene TRBV29-1 combines with J gene TRBJ1-5; the match to TRBD1 covers 8 bases. CDR3 length: 13 residues. Germline V gene data show CDR1 as SQVTM and CDR2 as ANQGSEA. Losses at the gene ends were 4 bases for V and 5 bases for J; bases not matched to a gene: 4.

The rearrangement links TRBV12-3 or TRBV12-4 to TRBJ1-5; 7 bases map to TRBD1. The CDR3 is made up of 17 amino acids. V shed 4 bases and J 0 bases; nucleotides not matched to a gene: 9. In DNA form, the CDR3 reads TGTGCCAGCAGTTCGGACAGGATTGAGGGTAGCAATCAGCCCCAGCATTTT. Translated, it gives CASSSDRIEGSNQPQHF.

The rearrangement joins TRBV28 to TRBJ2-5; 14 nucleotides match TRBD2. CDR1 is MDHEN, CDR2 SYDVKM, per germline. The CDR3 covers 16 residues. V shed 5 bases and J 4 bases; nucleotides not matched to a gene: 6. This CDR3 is CASSKGLAGEGETQYF. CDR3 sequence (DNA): TGTGCCAGCAGTAAGGGACTAGCGGGAGAAGGAGAGACCCAGTACTTC.

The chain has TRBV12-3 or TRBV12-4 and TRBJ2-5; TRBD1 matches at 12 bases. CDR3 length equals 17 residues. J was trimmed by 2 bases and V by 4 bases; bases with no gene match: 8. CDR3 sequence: CASSSSGTGGPQETQYF. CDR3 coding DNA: TGTGCCAGCAGTTCATCCGGGACAGGGGGCCCACAAGAGACCCAGTACTTC.

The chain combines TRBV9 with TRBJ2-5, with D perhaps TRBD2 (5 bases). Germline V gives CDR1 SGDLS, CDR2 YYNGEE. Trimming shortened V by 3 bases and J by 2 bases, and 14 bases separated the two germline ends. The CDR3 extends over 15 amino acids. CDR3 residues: CASSEAVVPQETQYF. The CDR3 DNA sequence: TGTGCCAGCAGCGAAGCGGTGGTACCTCAAGAGACCCAGTACTTC.

The CDR3 DNA follows: TGTGCCAGCAGCCAAGAGAGCCTAGCGGGTTTTAACACCGGGGAGCTGTTTTTT. Encoded protein: CASSQESLAGFNTGELFF. The chain recombines TRBV4-2 with TRBJ2-2; 8 positions agree with TRBD2. The CDR3 has 18 amino acids. Unmatched junction bases numbered 8, after V lost 0 bases and J lost 2 bases. Germline V gives CDR1 LGHNA, CDR2 YNFKEQ.

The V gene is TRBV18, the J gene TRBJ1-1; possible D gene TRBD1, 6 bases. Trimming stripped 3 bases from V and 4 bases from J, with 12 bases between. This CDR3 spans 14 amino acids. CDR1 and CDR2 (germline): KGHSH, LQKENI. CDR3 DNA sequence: TGTGCCAGCTCACCCTCCAGGGGTGGCACTGAAGCTTTCTTT. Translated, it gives CASSPSRGGTEAFF.

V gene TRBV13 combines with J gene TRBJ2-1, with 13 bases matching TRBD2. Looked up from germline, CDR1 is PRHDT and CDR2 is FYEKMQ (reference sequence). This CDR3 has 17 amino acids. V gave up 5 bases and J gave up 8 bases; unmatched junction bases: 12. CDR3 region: CASSRTWTSGSSHEQFF. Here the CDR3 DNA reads TGTGCCAGCAGCCGAACCTGGACTAGCGGGAGTTCCCATGAGCAGTTCTTC.

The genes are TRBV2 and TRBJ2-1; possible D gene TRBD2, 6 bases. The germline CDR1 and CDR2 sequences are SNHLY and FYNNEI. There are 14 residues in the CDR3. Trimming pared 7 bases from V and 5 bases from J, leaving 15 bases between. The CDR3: CASKRYSGNNEQFF. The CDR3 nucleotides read TGTGCCAGCAAGAGGTATAGCGGTAACAATGAGCAGTTCTTC.

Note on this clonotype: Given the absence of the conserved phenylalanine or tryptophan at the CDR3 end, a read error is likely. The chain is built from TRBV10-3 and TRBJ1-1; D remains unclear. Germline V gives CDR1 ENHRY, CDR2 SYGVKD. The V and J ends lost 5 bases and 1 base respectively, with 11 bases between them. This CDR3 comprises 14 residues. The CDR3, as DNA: TGTGCCATCAGTCTCGGGGAGGGGAACACTGAAGCTTTCTTG. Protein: CAISLGEGNTEAFL.

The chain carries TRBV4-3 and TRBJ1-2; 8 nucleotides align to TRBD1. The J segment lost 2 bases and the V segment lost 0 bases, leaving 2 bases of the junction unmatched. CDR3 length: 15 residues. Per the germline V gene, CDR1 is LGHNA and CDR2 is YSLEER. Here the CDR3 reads CASSQDRTGNYGYTF. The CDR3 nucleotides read TGCGCCAGCAGCCAAGATCGGACAGGGAACTATGGCTACACCTTC.

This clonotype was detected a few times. The CDR3: CSVLASQETQYF. The CDR3, as DNA: TGCAGCGTTCTGGCATCCCAAGAGACCCAGTACTTC. This chain joins TRBV29-1 and TRBJ2-5; D gene uncertain. The V gene lost 5 bases and the J gene lost 1 base, with 8 bases spanning the gap. In germline, CDR1 is SQVTM, CDR2 ANQGSEA. The length of the CDR3 is 12 residues. Filled out from reference TRBV29-1 and TRBJ2-5, the complete variable domain reads SAVISQKPSRDICQRGTSLTIQCQVDSQVTMMFWYRQQPGQSLTLIATANQGSEATYESGFVIDKFPISRPNLTFSTLTVSNMSPEDSSIYLCSVLASQETQYFGPGTRLLVL.

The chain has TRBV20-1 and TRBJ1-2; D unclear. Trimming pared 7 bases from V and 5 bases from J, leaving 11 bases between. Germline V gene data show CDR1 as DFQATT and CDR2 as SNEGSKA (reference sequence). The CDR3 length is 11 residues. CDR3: CSEAEMYGYTF. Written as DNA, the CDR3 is TGCAGTGAGGCAGAAATGTATGGCTACACCTTC.

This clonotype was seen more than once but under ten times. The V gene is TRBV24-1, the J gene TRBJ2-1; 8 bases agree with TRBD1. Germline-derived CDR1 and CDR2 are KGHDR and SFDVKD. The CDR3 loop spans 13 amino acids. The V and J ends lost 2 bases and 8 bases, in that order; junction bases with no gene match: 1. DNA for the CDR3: TGTGCCACCAGTGATTCGACAGGGGATGAGCAGTTCTTC. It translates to CATSDSTGDEQFF.

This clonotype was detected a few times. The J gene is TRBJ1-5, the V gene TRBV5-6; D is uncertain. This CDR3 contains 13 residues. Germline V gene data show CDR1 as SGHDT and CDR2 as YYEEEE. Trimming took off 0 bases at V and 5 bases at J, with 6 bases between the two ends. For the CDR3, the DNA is TGTGCCAGCAGCTTGGGGCCCGATCAGCCCCAGCATTTT. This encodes CASSLGPDQPQHF.

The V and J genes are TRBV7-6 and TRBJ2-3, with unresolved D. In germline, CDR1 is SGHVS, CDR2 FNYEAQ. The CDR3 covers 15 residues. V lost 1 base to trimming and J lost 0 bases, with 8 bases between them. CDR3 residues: CASSLEAHSTDTQYF. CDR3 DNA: TGTGCCAGCAGCTTAGAGGCTCACAGCACAGATACGCAGTATTTT. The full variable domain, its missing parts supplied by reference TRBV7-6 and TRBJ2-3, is GAGVSQSPRYKVTKRGQDVALRCDPISGHVSLYWYRQALGQGPEFLTYFNYEAQQDKSGLPNDRFSAERPEGSISTLTIQRTEQRDSAMYRCASSLEAHSTDTQYFGPGTRLTVL.

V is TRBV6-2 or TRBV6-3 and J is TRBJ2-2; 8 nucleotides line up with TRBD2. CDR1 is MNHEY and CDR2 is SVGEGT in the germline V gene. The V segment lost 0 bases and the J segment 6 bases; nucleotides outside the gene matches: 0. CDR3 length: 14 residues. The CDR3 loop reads CASSYSTSAGELFF. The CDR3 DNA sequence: TGTGCCAGCAGTTACTCGACTAGCGCCGGGGAGCTGTTTTTT.

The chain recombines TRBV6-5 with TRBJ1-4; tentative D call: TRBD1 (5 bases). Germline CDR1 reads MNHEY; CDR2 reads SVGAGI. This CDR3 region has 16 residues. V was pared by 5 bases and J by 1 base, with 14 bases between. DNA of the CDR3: TGTGCCAGCAGTCCACTCGGGGCCAGAACTAATGAAAAACTGTTTTTT. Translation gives CASSPLGARTNEKLFF.

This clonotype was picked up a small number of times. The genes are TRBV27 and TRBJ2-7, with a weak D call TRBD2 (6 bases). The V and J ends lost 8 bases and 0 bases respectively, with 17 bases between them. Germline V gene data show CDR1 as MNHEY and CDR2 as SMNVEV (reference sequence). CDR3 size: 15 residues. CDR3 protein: CASSSLGGSSYEQYF. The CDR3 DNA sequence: TGTGCCAGCTCCTCATTGGGGGGAAGCTCCTACGAGCAGTACTTC.

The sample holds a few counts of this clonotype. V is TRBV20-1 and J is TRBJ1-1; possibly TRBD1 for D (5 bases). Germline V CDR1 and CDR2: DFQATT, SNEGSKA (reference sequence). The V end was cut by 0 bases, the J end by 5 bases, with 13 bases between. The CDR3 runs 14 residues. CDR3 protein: CSARDRGVGTEAFF. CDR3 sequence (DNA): TGCAGTGCTAGAGATCGAGGGGTAGGGACTGAAGCTTTCTTT.

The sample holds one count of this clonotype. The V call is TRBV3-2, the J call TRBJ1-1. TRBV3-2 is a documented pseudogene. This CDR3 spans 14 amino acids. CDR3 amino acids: CASSRVGMNTEAFF. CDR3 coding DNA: TGTGCCAGCAGCCGCGTGGGGATGAACACTGAAGCTTTCTTT.

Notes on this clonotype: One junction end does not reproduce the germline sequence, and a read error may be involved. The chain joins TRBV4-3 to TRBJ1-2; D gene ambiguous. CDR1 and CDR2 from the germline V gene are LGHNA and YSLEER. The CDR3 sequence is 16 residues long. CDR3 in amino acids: CASSQDGEVSNYGYTF. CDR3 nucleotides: TGCGCCAGCAGCCAAGATGGTGAGGTTTCTAACTATGGCTACACTTTC.

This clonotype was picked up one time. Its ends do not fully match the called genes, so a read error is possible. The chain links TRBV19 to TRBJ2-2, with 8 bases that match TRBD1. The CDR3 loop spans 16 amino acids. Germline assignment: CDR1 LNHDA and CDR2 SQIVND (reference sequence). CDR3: CASSLSRTGLGGELSF. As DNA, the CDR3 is TGTGCCAGTAGTCTCTCCCGGACAGGGTTGGGCGGGGAGCTGTCTTTT.

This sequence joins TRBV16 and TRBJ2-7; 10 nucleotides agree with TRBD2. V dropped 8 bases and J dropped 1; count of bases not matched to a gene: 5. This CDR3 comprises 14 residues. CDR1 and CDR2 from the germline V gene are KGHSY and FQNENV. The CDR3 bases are TGTGCCAGCTCGGGACTAGCGCGATCCTACGAGCAGTACTTC. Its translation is CASSGLARSYEQYF.

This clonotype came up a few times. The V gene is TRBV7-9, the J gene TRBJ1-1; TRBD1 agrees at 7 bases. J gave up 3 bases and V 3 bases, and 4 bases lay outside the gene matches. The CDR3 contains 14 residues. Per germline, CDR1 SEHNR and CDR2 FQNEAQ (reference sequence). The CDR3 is CASSFRTGDTEAFF. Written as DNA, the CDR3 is TGTGCCAGCAGCTTCCGGACAGGAGACACTGAAGCTTTCTTT. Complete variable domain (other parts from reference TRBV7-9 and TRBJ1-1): DTGVSQNPRHKITKRGQNVTFRCDPISEHNRLYWYRQTLGQGPEFLTYFQNEAQLEKSRLLSDRFSAERPKGSFSTLEIQRTEQGDSAMYLCASSFRTGDTEAFFGQGTRLTVV.

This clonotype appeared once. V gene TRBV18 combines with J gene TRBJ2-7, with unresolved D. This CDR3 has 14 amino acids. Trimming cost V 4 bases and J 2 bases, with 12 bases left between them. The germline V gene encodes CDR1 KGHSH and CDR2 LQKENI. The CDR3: CASSLLRSPYEQYF. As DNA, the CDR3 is TGTGCCAGCTCACTTCTGCGGAGCCCCTACGAGCAGTACTTC.

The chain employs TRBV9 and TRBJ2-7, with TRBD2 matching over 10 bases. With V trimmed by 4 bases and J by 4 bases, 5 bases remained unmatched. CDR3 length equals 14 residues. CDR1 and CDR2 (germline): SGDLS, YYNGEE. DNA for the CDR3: TGTGCCAGCAGCTCAGGACTAGCGGATTACGAGCAGTACTTC. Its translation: CASSSGLADYEQYF.